This is a list of T cell receptor beta chains from one sample in a study of response to subunit inactivated influenza vaccine. TCRdb itself ran the RT-PCR reads through MiXCR, one entry per CDR3 protein. The sample includes hundreds of thousands of distinct CDR3 sequences, approximately 16% of them seen just once. This sample comprised CD4+ T cells sorted from PBMCs, obtained around 25 months after vaccination. Receptors were obtained from a man between 50 and 70 years old who received an inactivated influenza vaccine. Each CDR3 is given without its conserved first and last residue.

v_gene	CDR3aa
TRBV4-2	ASSQDLQVYGYT
TRBV20-1	SAREGTSGL
TRBV20-1	SASRLAGAGETQY
TRBV18	ASSPLGGEQY
TRBV19	ASRQILSDTDTQY
TRBV11-3	ASSLVGRMEETQY
TRBV20-1	SALDRNKNIQY
TRBV29-1	SVGRTGGYEQY
TRBV5-6	ASSLLTGTQETQY
TRBV11-2	ASSLMGAVGGIEQF
TRBV5-6	ASSPTPGHYYEQY
TRBV29-1	SVANPSSGNTIY
TRBV20-1	SAGRLAGGPSTDTQY
TRBV20-1	SARGRVGSGNTIY
TRBV28	ASSWGPVRETQY
TRBV20-1	SVLAGNNEQF
TRBV6-5	ASSSPSRDTGELF
TRBV3-1	ACSPGGRYQETQY
TRBV2	ASSLNRGETQY
TRBV15	ATSIGDTQY
TRBV20-1	SARDGSQPQH
TRBV3-1	ASSPWTGGNYGYT
TRBV7-9	ASSGSGVYYNEQF
TRBV7-2	ASSILVPETQY
TRBV5-1	ASSSGGVDEQF
TRBV5-1	ASSSRGDSNTEAF
TRBV9	ASSLRQGASGANVLT
TRBV6-1	ASRAGTRYEQY
TRBV11-2	ASSLDLAGRTTGELF